The next 14 T cell receptor beta chains were all read from a single sample in a study of blood T cell repertoires in COVID-19. Here immunoSEQ multiplex PCR was the method, and the copy in TCRdb shows in-frame clones only, minus some. The data contain roughly 300,000 clones, about 90% of them singletons. The specimen was peripheral blood. The receptor source for this set is a man aged 18 to 29 who had recovered from COVID-19.

The chain carries TRBV30 and TRBJ1-2; D call uncertain. The CDR3 sequence is 11 residues long. Trimming removed 7 bases from V and 10 bases from J, with 16 bases in between. Germline values: CDR1 GTSNPN, CDR2 SVGIG (reference sequence). The CDR3 protein is CASDLAGIYTF. The CDR3 region has the DNA TGTGCCTCAGACCTTGCGGGGATCTACACCTTC.

Here the CDR3 reads CASSSGTAANEKLFF. DNA of the CDR3: TGTGCCAGCAGCTCCGGGACAGCGGCAAATGAAAAACTGTTTTTT. This sequence joins TRBV7-9 and TRBJ1-4; 7 positions match TRBD1. Germline CDR1 reads SEHNR; CDR2 reads FQNEAQ (reference sequence). With 4 bases clipped from V and 5 bases from J, the junction kept 7 bases outside the gene matches. The CDR3 loop spans 15 amino acids.

The rearrangement links TRBV12-3 or TRBV12-4 to TRBJ2-2, with unresolved D. Trimming took off 7 bases at V and 2 bases at J, with 5 bases between the two ends. The CDR3 length is 12 residues. The CDR3 DNA follows: TGTGCCAGCACCCATAACACCGGGGAGCTGTTTTTT. Translation gives CASTHNTGELFF.

The chain recombines TRBV4-2 with TRBJ1-5; D ambiguous. V dropped 0 bases and J dropped 1 base, with 7 bases sitting between them. This CDR3 contains 15 residues. Germline V lookup: CDR1 LGHNA, CDR2 YNFKEQ. The CDR3 spells CASSQERVSNQPQHF. For the CDR3, the DNA is TGTGCCAGCAGCCAAGAGCGGGTAAGCAATCAGCCCCAGCATTTT.

J is TRBJ1-1 and V is TRBV5-1; TRBD1 might be the D (5 bases). CDR1 and CDR2 (germline): SGHRS, YFSETQ. This CDR3 is built from 17 residues. The V gene lost 2 bases and the J gene lost 0 bases, with 17 bases spanning the gap. The CDR3 bases are TGCGCCAGCAGCTTCATGGAGGGGCCCTTACTGAACACTGAAGCTTTCTTT. Its translation: CASSFMEGPLLNTEAFF.

In this sample, this clone turned up a few times. The rearrangement links TRBV7-9 to TRBJ2-5; D perhaps matches TRBD2 (5 bases). Germline values: CDR1 SEHNR, CDR2 FQNEAQ (reference sequence). Trimming left V 0 bases short and J 0 bases short, with 8 bases between. The CDR3 loop spans 15 amino acids. As DNA, the CDR3 is TGTGCCAGCAGCTTAGCGTTGGACTACCAAGAGACCCAGTACTTC. Translating gives CASSLALDYQETQYF.

Only a few counts were recorded for this clone. V gene TRBV2 combines with J gene TRBJ1-2, with 8 bases identical to TRBD1. V was pared by 4 bases and J by 8 bases, with 6 bases of the junction left unmatched. There are 13 residues in the CDR3. Germline V gives CDR1 SNHLY, CDR2 FYNNEI. The CDR3 protein is CASSGSQGGGYTF. CDR3 DNA sequence: TGTGCCAGCAGTGGATCACAGGGGGGAGGCTACACCTTC. Based on the CDR3 plus reference TRBV2 and TRBJ1-2, the full variable domain is EPEVTQTPSHQVTQMGQEVILRCVPISNHLYFYWYRQILGQKVEFLVSFYNNEISEKSEIFDDQFSVERPDGSNFTLKIRSTKLEDSAMYFCASSGSQGGGYTFGSGTRLTVV.

The V call is TRBV6-5, the J call TRBJ2-7; TRBD1 is a possible D gene (5 bases). V was pared by 0 bases and J by 5 bases, with 11 bases between. The V gene's germline CDR1 is MNHEY and CDR2 SVGAGI. The CDR3 is made up of 14 amino acids. The CDR3 DNA sequence: TGTGCCAGCAGTTACTCCGGGCAGGGCGACGAGCAGTACTTC. Residues: CASSYSGQGDEQYF.

The chain employs TRBV7-9 and TRBJ1-4; 7 positions match TRBD1. The V and J ends lost 5 bases and 8 bases, in that order; junction bases with no gene match: 8. Germline CDR1 and CDR2: SEHNR and FQNEAQ (reference sequence). CDR3 length: 14 amino acids. This chain's CDR3 is CASSARTGGEKLFF. DNA of the CDR3: TGTGCCAGCAGCGCCCGGACAGGTGGCGAAAAACTGTTTTTT.

V is TRBV19 and J is TRBJ2-1; no definite D call. Trimming removed 5 bases from V and 10 bases from J, with 18 bases in between. Germline values: CDR1 LNHDA, CDR2 SQIVND (reference sequence). The CDR3 is made up of 14 amino acids. CDR3 amino acids: CASSPMAAIGEQFF. CDR3 bases: TGTGCCAGTAGTCCTATGGCAGCTATCGGGGAGCAGTTCTTC.

The rearrangement joins TRBV6-5 to TRBJ2-2; TRBD1 is a possible D gene (6 bases). Germline loops: CDR1 MNHEY, CDR2 SVGAGI. CDR3 size: 15 residues. V lost 7 bases to trimming and J lost 5 bases, with 17 bases between them. CDR3 in DNA: TGTGCCAGCACGCTAACGACAGGCGAAACCGGGGAGCTGTTTTTT. Its translation is CASTLTTGETGELFF.

J is TRBJ2-1 and V is TRBV29-1; 7 bases line up with TRBD1. V shed 1 base and J 2 bases; nucleotides not matched to a gene: 8. Germline CDR1 is SQVTM and CDR2 is ANQGSEA. The CDR3 has 16 residues. As DNA, the CDR3 is TGCAGCGTTGAAGGACAAGACAGGGTAACCTACAATGAGCAGTTCTTC. This sequence encodes CSVEGQDRVTYNEQFF.

The gene calls are TRBV21-1 and TRBJ1-3. TRBV21-1 is classified as a pseudogene. The CDR3 consists of 15 residues. This CDR3 reads CASSKVGGPGNTIYF. The CDR3 region has the DNA TGTGCCAGCAGCAAAGTGGGAGGGCCTGGAAACACCATATATTTT.

The gene calls are TRBV18 and TRBJ1-1; maybe TRBD1 (5 bases). The CDR3 extends over 14 amino acids. Germline V CDR1 and CDR2: KGHSH, LQKENI. Trimming cost V 4 bases and J 3 bases, with 12 bases left between them. In DNA, the CDR3 is TGTGCCAGCTCACTGACAGTCTCGGACACTGAAGCTTTCTTT. It is translated as CASSLTVSDTEAFF.